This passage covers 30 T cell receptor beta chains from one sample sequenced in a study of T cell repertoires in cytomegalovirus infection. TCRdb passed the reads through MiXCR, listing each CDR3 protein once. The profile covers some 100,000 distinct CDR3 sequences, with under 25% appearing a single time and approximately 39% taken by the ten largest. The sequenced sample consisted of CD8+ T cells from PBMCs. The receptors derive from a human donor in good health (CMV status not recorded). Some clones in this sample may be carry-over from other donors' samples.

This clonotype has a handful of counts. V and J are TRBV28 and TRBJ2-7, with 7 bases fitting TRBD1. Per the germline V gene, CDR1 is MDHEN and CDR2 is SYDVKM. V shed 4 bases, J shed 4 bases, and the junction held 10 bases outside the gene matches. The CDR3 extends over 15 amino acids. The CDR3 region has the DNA TGTGCCAGCAGTTGGGACAGAAGACGACCTTACGAGCAGTACTTC. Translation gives CASSWDRRRPYEQYF.

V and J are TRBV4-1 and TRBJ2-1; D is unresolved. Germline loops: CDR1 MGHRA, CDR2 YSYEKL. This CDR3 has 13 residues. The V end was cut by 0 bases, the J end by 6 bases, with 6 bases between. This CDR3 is CASSQDPGNEQFF. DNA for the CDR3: TGCGCCAGCAGCCAAGATCCCGGCAATGAGCAGTTCTTC.

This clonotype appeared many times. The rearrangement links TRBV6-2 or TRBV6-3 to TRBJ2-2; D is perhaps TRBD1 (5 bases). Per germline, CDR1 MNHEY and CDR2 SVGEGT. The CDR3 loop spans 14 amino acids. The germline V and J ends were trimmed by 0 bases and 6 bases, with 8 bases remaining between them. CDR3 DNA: TGTGCCAGCAGTTACTCCCAGGGTGCCGGGGAGCTGTTTTTT. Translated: CASSYSQGAGELFF.

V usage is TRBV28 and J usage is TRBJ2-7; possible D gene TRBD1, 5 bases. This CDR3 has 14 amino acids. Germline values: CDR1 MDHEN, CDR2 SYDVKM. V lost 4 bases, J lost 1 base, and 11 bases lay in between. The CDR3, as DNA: TGTGCCAGCAGTTCCCCAGGGAAATCCTACGAGCAGTACTTC. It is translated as CASSSPGKSYEQYF.

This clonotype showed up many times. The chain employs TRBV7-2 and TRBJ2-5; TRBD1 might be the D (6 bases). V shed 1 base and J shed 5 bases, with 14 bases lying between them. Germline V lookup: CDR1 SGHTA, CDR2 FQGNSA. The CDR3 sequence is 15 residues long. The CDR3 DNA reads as TGTGCCAGCAGCTTAGAAGGCAGGGGCGGGGAGACCCAGTACTTC. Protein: CASSLEGRGGETQYF. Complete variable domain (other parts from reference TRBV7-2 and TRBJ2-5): GAGVSQSPSNKVTEKGKDVELRCDPISGHTALYWYRQSLGQGLEFLIYFQGNSAPDKSGLPSDRFSAERTGGSVSTLTIQRTQQEDSAVYLCASSLEGRGGETQYFGPGTRLLVL.

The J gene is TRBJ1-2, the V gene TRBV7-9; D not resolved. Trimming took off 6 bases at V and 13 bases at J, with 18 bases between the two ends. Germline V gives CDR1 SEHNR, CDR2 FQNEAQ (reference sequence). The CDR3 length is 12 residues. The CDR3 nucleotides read TGTGCCAGCAGGTCCGGCGACTTCCATGGCACCTTC. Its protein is CASRSGDFHGTF.

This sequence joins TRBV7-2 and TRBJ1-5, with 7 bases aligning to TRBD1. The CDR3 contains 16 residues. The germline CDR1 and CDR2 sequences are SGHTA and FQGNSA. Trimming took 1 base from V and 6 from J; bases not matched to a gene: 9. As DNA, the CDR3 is TGTGCCAGCAGCTTAGTTAGGGGGCGTGCACCTCAGCCCCAGCATTTT. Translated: CASSLVRGRAPQPQHF.

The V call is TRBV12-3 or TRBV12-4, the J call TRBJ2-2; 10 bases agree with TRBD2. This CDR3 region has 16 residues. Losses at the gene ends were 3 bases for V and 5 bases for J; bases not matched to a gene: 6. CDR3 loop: CASSFPSGSGTGELFF. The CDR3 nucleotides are TGTGCCAGCAGTTTCCCTAGCGGGAGTGGTACCGGGGAGCTGTTTTTT.

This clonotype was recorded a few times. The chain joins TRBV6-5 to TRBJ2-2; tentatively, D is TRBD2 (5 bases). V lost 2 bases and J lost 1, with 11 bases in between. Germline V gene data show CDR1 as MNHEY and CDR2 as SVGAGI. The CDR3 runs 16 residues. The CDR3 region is CASSYGLAVNTGELFF. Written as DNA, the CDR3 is TGTGCCAGCAGTTACGGGCTAGCTGTGAACACCGGGGAGCTGTTTTTT.

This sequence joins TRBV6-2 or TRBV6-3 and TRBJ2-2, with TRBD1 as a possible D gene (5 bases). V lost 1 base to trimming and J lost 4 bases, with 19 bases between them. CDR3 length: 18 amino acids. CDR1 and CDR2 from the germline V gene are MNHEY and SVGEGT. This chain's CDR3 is CASSYLRTQPRVTGELFF. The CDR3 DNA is TGTGCCAGCAGTTACTTAAGGACACAACCTCGTGTCACCGGGGAGCTGTTTTTT.

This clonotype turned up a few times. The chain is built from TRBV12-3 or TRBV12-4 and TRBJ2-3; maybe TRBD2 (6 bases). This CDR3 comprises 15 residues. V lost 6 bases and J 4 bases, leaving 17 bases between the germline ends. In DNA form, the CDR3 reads TGTGCCAGCAGCACCTCGAATGCGGGGTCAGATACGCAGTATTTT. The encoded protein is CASSTSNAGSDTQYF.

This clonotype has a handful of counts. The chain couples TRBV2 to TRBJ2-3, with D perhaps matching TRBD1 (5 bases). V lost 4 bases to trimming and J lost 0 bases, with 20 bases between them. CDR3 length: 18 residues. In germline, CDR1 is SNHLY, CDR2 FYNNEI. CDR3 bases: TGTGCCAGCAGTGTAGACAGCCGAAAACCCTCTAGCACAGATACGCAGTATTTT. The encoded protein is CASSVDSRKPSSTDTQYF.

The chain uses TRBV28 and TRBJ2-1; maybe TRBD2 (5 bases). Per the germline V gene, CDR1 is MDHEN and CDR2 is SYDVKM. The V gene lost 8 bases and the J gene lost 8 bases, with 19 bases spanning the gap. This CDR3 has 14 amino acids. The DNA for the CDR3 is TGTGCCAGCGCCCCCCCGACGGGAAAGGATGAGCAGTTCTTC. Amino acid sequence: CASAPPTGKDEQFF.

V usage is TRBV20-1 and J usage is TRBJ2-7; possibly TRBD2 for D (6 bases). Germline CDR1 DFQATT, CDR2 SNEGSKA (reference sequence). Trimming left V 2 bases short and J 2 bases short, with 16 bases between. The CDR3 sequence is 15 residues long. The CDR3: CSARPFSAGTYEQYF. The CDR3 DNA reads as TGCAGTGCTAGACCCTTCTCGGCGGGGACCTACGAGCAGTACTTC.

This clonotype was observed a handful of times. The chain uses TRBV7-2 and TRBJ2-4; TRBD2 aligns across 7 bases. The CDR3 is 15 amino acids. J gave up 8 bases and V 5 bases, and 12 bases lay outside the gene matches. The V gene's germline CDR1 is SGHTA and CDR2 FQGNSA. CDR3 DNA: TGTGCCAGCAGCGGAGAGGACGGGGGGAGGGACATTCAGTACTTC. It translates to CASSGEDGGRDIQYF.

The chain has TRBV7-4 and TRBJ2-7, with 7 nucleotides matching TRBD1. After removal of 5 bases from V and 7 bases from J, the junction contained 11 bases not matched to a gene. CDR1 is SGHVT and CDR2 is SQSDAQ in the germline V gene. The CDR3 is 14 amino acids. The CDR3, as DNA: TGTGCCAGCAGCCCCCGGGACAGACCTCATGAGCAGTACTTC. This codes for CASSPRDRPHEQYF.

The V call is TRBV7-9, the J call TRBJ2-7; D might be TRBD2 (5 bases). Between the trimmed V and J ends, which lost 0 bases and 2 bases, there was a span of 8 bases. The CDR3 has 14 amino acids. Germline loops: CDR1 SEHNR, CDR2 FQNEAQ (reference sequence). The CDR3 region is CASSLAGNPYEQYF. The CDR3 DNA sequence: TGTGCCAGCAGCTTAGCCGGGAATCCCTACGAGCAGTACTTC.

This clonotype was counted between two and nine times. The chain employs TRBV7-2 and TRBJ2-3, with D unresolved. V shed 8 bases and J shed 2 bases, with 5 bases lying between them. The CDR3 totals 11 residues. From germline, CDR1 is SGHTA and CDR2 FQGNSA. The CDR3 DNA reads TGTGCCAGCGAGGTCACAGATACGCAGTATTTT. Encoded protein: CASEVTDTQYF.

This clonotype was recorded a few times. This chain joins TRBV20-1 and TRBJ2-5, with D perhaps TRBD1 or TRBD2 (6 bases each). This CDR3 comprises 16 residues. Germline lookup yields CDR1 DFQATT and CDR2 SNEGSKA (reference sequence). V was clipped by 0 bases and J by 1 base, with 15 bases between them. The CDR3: CSARDRWGATQETQYF. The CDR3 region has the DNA TGCAGTGCTAGAGATAGGTGGGGGGCCACCCAAGAGACCCAGTACTTC.

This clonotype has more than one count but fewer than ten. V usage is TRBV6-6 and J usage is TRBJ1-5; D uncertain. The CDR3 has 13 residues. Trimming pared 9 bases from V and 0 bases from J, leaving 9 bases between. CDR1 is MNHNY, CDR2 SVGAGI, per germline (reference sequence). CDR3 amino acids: CASRPNSNQPQHF. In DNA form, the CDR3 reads TGTGCCAGTAGACCGAATAGCAATCAGCCCCAGCATTTT.

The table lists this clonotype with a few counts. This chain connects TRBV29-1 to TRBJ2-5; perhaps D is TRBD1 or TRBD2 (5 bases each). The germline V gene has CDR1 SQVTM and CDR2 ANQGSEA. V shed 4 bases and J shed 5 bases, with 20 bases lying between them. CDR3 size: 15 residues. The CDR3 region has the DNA TGCAGCGTTGGTGGTGGGGGAGCTTCATCGGAGACCCAGTACTTC. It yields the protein CSVGGGGASSETQYF.

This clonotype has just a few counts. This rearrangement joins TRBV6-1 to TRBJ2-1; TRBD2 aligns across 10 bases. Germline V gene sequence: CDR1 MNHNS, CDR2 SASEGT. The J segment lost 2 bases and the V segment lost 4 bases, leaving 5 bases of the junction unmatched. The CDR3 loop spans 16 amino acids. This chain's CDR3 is CASSATSGDAYNEQFF. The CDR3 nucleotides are TGTGCCAGCAGTGCAACTAGCGGGGACGCCTACAATGAGCAGTTCTTC.

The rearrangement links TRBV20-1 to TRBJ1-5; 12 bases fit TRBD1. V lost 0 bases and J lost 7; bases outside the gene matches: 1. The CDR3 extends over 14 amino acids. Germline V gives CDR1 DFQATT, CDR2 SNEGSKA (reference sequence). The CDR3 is CSAREGTGGQPQHF. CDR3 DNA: TGCAGTGCTAGAGAAGGGACAGGGGGCCAGCCCCAGCATTTT.

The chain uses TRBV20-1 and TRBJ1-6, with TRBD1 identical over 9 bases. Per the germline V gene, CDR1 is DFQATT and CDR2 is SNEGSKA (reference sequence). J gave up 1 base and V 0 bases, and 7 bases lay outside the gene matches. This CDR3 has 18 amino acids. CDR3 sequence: CSARDSPGQGSYNSPLHF. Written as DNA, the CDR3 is TGCAGTGCTAGAGATTCCCCGGGACAGGGATCCTATAATTCACCCCTCCACTTT.

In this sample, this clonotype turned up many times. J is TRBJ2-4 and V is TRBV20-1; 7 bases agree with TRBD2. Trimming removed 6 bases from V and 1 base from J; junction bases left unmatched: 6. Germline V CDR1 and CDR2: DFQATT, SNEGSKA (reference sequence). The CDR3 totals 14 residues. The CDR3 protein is CSAPGGRAKNIQYF. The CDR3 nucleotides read TGCAGTGCCCCCGGGGGGAGGGCCAAAAACATTCAGTACTTC.

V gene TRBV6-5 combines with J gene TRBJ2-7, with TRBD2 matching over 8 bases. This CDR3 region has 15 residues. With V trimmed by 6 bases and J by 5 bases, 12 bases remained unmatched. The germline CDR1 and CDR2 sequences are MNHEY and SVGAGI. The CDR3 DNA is TGTGCCAGCAGCCCCGCCGGGGGGGGCCTCAACGAGCAGTACTTC. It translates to CASSPAGGGLNEQYF.

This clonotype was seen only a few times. The CDR3 spells CASMAAGVTGVSNQPQHF. DNA of the CDR3: TGTGCCAGCATGGCTGCCGGAGTTACAGGGGTTAGCAATCAGCCCCAGCATTTT. V is TRBV27 and J is TRBJ1-5; 7 positions agree with TRBD1. The V and J ends lost 7 bases and 0 bases, in that order; junction bases with no gene match: 15. CDR3 length equals 18 residues. Germline V gene data show CDR1 as MNHEY and CDR2 as SMNVEV (reference sequence).

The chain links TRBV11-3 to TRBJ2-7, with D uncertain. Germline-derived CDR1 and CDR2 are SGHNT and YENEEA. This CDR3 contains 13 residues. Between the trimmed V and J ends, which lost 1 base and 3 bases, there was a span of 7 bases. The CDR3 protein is CASSLGQDYEQYF. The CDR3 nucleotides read TGTGCCAGCAGCTTAGGGCAGGACTACGAGCAGTACTTC.

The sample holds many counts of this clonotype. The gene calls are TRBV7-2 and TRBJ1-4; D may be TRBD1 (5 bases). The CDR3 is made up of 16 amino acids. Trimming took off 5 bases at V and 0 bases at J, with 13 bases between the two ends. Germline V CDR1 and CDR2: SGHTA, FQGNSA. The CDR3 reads CASSRDSPATNEKLFF. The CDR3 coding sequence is TGTGCCAGCAGCCGAGACAGTCCCGCAACTAATGAAAAACTGTTTTTT.

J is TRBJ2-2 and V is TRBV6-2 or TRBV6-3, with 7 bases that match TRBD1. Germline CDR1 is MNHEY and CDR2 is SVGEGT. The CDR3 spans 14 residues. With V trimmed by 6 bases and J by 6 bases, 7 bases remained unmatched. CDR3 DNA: TGTGCCAGCAGCATAGATACAGGGGCCGGGGAGCTGTTTTTT. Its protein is CASSIDTGAGELFF.